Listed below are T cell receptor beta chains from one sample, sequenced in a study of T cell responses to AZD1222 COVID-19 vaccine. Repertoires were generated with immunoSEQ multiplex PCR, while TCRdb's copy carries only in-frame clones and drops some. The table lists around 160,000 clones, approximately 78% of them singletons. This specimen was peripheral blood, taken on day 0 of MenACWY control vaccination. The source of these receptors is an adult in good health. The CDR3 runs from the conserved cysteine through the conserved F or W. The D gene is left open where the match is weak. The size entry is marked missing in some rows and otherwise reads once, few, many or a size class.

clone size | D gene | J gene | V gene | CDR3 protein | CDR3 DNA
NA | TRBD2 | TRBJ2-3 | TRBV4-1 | CASSLPGGTPSTDTQYF | TGCGCCAGCAGCCTGCCCGGGGGGACCCCTAGCACAGATACGCAGTATTTT
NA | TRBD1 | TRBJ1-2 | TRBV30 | CAWNYRGRELARNGYTF | TGTGCCTGGAACTACAGGGGGCGCGAATTGGCACGGAATGGCTACACCTTC
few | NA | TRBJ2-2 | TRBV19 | CASRWPGYTGELFF | TGTGCCAGTAGGTGGCCCGGATACACCGGGGAGCTGTTTTTT
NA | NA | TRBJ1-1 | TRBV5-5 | CASSPEPGPSAAFF | TGTGCCAGCAGCCCGGAACCGGGGCCATCAGCAGCTTTCTTT
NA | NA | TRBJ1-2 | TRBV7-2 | CASSFLKGTYGYTF | TGTGCCAGCAGCTTTCTTAAGGGGACCTATGGCTACACCTTC
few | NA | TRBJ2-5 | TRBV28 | CASRAGAEQETQYF | TGTGCCAGCAGGGCGGGGGCGGAACAAGAGACCCAGTACTTC
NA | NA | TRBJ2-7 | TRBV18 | CASSPLGDTYEQYF | TGTGCCAGCTCACCCTTAGGGGATACGTACGAGCAGTACTTC
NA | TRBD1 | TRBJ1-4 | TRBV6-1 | CATSDRGNEKLFF | TGTGCCACGTCCGACAGGGGTAATGAAAAACTGTTTTTT
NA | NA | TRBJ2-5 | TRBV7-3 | CASSLFGGRAQETQYF | TGTGCCAGCAGCCTATTCGGGGGCAGGGCCCAAGAGACCCAGTACTTC
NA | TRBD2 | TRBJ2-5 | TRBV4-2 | CASSQVVGLAGRQETQYF | TGTGCCAGCAGCCAAGTGGTGGGCCTAGCGGGGCGACAAGAGACCCAGTACTTC
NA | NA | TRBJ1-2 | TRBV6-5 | CASSLGGSGYTF | TGTGCCAGCAGTTTAGGGGGGAGTGGCTACACCTTC
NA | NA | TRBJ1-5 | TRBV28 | CASSSLGQPQHF | TGTGCCAGCAGTTCCCTGGGCCAGCCCCAGCATTTT
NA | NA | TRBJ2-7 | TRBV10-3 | CAISDRLTYEQYF | TGTGCCATCAGTGATCGACTAACCTACGAGCAGTACTTC
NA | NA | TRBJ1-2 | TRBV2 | CASSGGLNYGYTF | TGTGCCAGCTCGGGGGGCCTAAACTATGGCTACACCTTC
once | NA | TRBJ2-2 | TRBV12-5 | CASGLKAAGELFF | TGTGCTAGTGGTTTGAAGGCGGCCGGGGAGCTGTTTTTT
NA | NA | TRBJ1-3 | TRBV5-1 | CASSPETGISGNTIYF | TGCGCCAGCAGCCCCGAAACAGGGATCTCTGGAAACACCATATATTTT
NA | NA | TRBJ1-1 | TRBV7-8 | CASTQGMSPNTEAFF | TGTGCCAGCACCCAAGGCATGTCTCCGAACACTGAAGCTTTCTTT
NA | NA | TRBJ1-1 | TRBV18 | CASSRIGGNPSTEAFF | TGTGCCAGCTCACGGATTGGAGGCAACCCTTCCACTGAAGCTTTCTTT
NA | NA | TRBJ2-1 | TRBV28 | CASSLKAGPHNEQFF | TGTGCCAGCAGTTTAAAGGCAGGCCCTCACAATGAGCAGTTCTTC
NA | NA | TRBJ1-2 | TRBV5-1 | CASSPGLLTENYGYTF | TGCGCCAGCAGCCCAGGACTACTGACAGAAAACTATGGCTACACCTTC
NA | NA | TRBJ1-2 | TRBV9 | CASSVATGSFYGYTF | TGTGCCAGCAGCGTAGCAACAGGCAGTTTCTATGGCTACACCTTC
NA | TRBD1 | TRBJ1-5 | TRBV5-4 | CASSLARQGNGSNQPQHF | TGTGCCAGCAGCTTGGCCCGACAGGGAAACGGAAGCAATCAGCCCCAGCATTTT
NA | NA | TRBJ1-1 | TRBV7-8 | CASSARARMNTEAFF | TGTGCCAGCAGCGCCCGAGCTAGGATGAACACTGAAGCTTTCTTT
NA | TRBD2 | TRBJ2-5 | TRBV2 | CASRPTAGGTKETQYF | TGTGCCAGCAGGCCGACGGCGGGGGGAACCAAAGAGACCCAGTACTTC
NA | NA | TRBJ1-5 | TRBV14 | CASSQDPGGAGNQPQHF | TGTGCCAGCAGCCAAGATCCCGGGGGGGCTGGGAATCAGCCCCAGCATTTT
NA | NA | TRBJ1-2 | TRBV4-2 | CASSQDAGRFYGYTF | TGTGCCAGCAGCCAAGATGCGGGCCGGTTCTATGGCTACACCTTC
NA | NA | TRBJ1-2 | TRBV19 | CASSIVPGTTKGGYTF | TGTGCCAGTAGTATAGTTCCGGGGACAACTAAGGGTGGCTACACCTTC
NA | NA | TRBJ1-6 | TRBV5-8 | CASSRRQIYNSPLHF | TGTGCCAGCAGCCGTAGACAAATCTATAATTCACCCCTCCACTTT
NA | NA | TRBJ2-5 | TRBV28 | CASSTRGALETQYF | TGTGCCAGCAGTACCCGGGGGGCCTTAGAGACCCAGTACTTC
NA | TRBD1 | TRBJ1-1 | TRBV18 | CASSPARGDTEAFF | TGTGCCAGCTCACCAGCCAGGGGGGACACTGAAGCTTTCTTT
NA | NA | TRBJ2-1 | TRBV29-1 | CSVEDVKGQFF | TGCAGCGTTGAAGACGTAAAGGGGCAGTTCTTC
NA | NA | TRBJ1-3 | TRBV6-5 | CASRSRANTIYF | TGTGCCAGCAGGTCCCGGGCGAACACCATATATTTT
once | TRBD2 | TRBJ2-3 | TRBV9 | CASSPSGGGGPDTQYF | TGTGCCAGCAGCCCCTCCGGGGGGGGTGGTCCAGATACGCAGTATTTT
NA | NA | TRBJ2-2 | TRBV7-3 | CASSLSRDNTGELFF | TGTGCCAGCAGCTTAAGCCGGGACAACACCGGGGAGCTGTTTTTT